The 28 T cell receptor beta chains below all came from one sample that was sequenced in a study of shared clonotypes between healthy human individuals. Naive-designated CD8 cells lacked CD45RO, were positively enriched for CCR7, and omitted terminally differentiated effector memory CD45RA+ cells. Some clones are missing from TCRdb's copy, which holds only in-frame ones; the method was immunoSEQ multiplex PCR. This table holds nearly 2 million clones, just under 95% found once. Sequenced sample: naive CD8+ T cells sorted from blood. These receptors were obtained from a man between 18 and 29 years old in good health.

This chain connects TRBV4-1 to TRBJ2-7; TRBD1 agrees at 9 bases. Germline V gene sequence: CDR1 MGHRA, CDR2 YSYEKL. Trimming removed 0 bases from V and 6 bases from J; junction bases left unmatched: 6. The CDR3 has 15 residues. This CDR3 is CASSQERRTGVEQYF. CDR3 DNA: TGCGCCAGCAGCCAAGAGAGGAGGACAGGGGTCGAGCAGTACTTC.

The chain uses TRBV5-4 and TRBJ2-7; no firm D call. The CDR3 spans 14 residues. Looked up from germline, CDR1 is SGHNT and CDR2 is YYREEE (reference sequence). Trimming removed 4 bases at V and 3 bases at J, with 14 bases between. This CDR3 is CASSVADGSYEQYF. CDR3 sequence (DNA): TGTGCCAGCAGCGTCGCCGACGGAAGCTACGAGCAGTACTTC.

A remark on this clone: Other DNA sequences of this sample code for an identical CDR3. The rearrangement uses TRBV13 and TRBJ2-7, with no clear D. Between the trimmed V and J ends, which lost 0 bases and 3 bases, there was a span of 6 bases. Germline V gene lookup returns CDR1 PRHDT and CDR2 FYEKMQ (reference sequence). The CDR3 contains 13 residues. The CDR3 loop reads CASSLGLSYEQYF. The CDR3 region has the DNA TGTGCCAGCAGCTTAGGGTTGAGCTACGAGCAGTACTTC.

This clone was picked up one time. The chain combines TRBV4-3 with TRBJ2-1; no definite D call. Germline V gene sequence: CDR1 LGHNA, CDR2 YSLEER. V was trimmed by 1 base and J by 6 bases, leaving 13 bases between them. There are 15 residues in the CDR3. CDR3 residues: CASSQGPPASNEQFF. CDR3 nucleotides: TGCGCCAGCAGCCAAGGACCCCCTGCGTCCAATGAGCAGTTCTTC.

Turning to this clone: At the DNA level, this CDR3 is encoded by other sequences in the same sample as well. This sequence joins TRBV4-3 and TRBJ1-5; the D is unclear. This CDR3 comprises 15 residues. Trimming pared 1 base from V and 4 bases from J, leaving 11 bases between. Per the germline V gene, CDR1 is LGHNA and CDR2 is YSLEER. The CDR3 loop reads CASSQVLAENQPQHF. CDR3 sequence (DNA): TGCGCCAGCAGCCAAGTCCTGGCAGAAAATCAGCCCCAGCATTTT.

The chain combines TRBV7-3 with TRBJ1-1; no definite D call. V was pared by 5 bases and J by 3 bases, with 10 bases between. Germline V gene sequence: CDR1 SGHTA, CDR2 FQGTGA. CDR3 length: 13 residues. The DNA of the CDR3 is TGTGCCAGCAGCCCTAATGGGTACACTGAAGCTTTCTTT. Its translation: CASSPNGYTEAFF.

The rearrangement joins TRBV5-1 to TRBJ2-7; TRBD1 matches 11 bases. Germline trimming cut 3 bases from V and 4 bases from J; bases unmatched to any gene: 6. This CDR3 has 15 amino acids. Germline V gene data show CDR1 as SGHRS and CDR2 as YFSETQ. In nucleotides, the CDR3 is TGCGCCAGCAGCTCGGGACAGGGGGTTCCATACGAGCAGTACTTC. This gives the protein CASSSGQGVPYEQYF.

This clone appeared once. This rearrangement joins TRBV6-1 to TRBJ2-5; D is unclear. The germline V gene encodes CDR1 MNHNS and CDR2 SASEGT. V lost 4 bases to trimming and J lost 5 bases, with 17 bases between them. This CDR3 region has 15 residues. CDR3 protein: CASSGRTLRAETQYF. CDR3 DNA: TGTGCCAGCAGTGGCCGGACGTTGAGAGCCGAGACCCAGTACTTC.

This clone has only one observation. This rearrangement joins TRBV29-1 to TRBJ2-7; 10 nucleotides align to TRBD2. CDR3 length equals 16 residues. The germline CDR1 and CDR2 sequences are SQVTM and ANQGSEA. The junction had 15 bases not matched to a gene; V was cut back by 6 bases and J by 4 bases. The CDR3 protein is CSVQGLAGAIGYEQYF. CDR3 DNA: TGCAGCGTACAAGGGCTAGCGGGAGCGATTGGGTACGAGCAGTACTTC.

The V gene is TRBV4-1, the J gene TRBJ2-3; TRBD2 matches 7 bases. With V trimmed by 2 bases and J by 3 bases, 11 bases remained unmatched. CDR3 length: 17 residues. From germline, CDR1 is MGHRA and CDR2 YSYEKL. The CDR3 DNA reads TGCGCCAGCAGCCAATGGATCGCGGGAGTGGTGACAGATACGCAGTATTTT. Translation gives CASSQWIAGVVTDTQYF.

The chain recombines TRBV7-6 with TRBJ2-7; D unclear. The germline gives CDR1 SGHVS, CDR2 FNYEAQ. The CDR3 runs 14 residues. Trimming took off 1 base at V and 3 bases at J, with 10 bases between the two ends. The CDR3 loop reads CASSLESGNYEQYF. The CDR3 DNA sequence: TGTGCCAGCAGCTTAGAGTCAGGAAACTACGAGCAGTACTTC.

The V and J genes are TRBV5-1 and TRBJ2-1; no firm D call. Between the trimmed V and J ends, which lost 0 bases and 9 bases, there was a span of 7 bases. From germline, CDR1 is SGHRS and CDR2 YFSETQ. The CDR3 extends over 12 amino acids. The CDR3 nucleotides read TGCGCCAGCAGCTTGGTTTCGGGTGAGCAGTTCTTC. This codes for CASSLVSGEQFF. The variable domain in full, completed from reference TRBV5-1 and TRBJ2-1, reads KAGVTQTPRYLIKTRGQQVTLSCSPISGHRSVSWYQQTPGQGLQFLFEYFSETQRNKGNFPGRFSGRQFSNSRSEMNVSTLELGDSALYLCASSLVSGEQFFGPGTRLTVL.

As concerns this clone: This clone may be a read error of a much larger clone one base away. At the DNA level, this CDR3 is encoded by other sequences in the same sample as well. The chain recombines TRBV9 with TRBJ1-1; the D is unclear. The V gene's germline CDR1 is SGDLS and CDR2 YYNGEE. The CDR3 covers 13 residues. V lost 0 bases and J 2 bases, leaving 5 bases between the germline ends. The CDR3 sequence is CASSVEGNTEAFF. Here the CDR3 DNA reads TGTGCCAGCAGCGTAGAAGGTAACACTGAAGCTTTCTTT.

This chain links TRBV27 with TRBJ1-5; the D is unclear. V was trimmed by 5 bases and J by 0 bases, leaving 11 bases between them. Germline CDR1 reads MNHEY; CDR2 reads SMNVEV (reference sequence). The CDR3 extends over 15 amino acids. The CDR3 is CASSRTSGSNQPQHF. Written as DNA, the CDR3 is TGTGCCAGCAGTCGGACCTCTGGTAGCAATCAGCCCCAGCATTTT.

This chain connects TRBV2 to TRBJ2-1; D is uncertain. The V gene's germline CDR1 is SNHLY and CDR2 FYNNEI. Trimming shortened V by 11 bases and J by 5 bases, and 16 bases separated the two germline ends. The CDR3 is made up of 13 amino acids. DNA for the CDR3: TGTGCCTTTACCGAGTGGAGCCACAATGAGCAGTTCTTC. It is translated as CAFTEWSHNEQFF.

The chain is built from TRBV5-6 and TRBJ2-7; tentatively, D is TRBD1 (6 bases). Germline V gene sequence: CDR1 SGHDT, CDR2 YYEEEE. Trimming removed 4 bases at V and 3 bases at J, with 11 bases between. This CDR3 contains 13 residues. CDR3 region: CASSPPGHYEQYF. The DNA for the CDR3 is TGTGCCAGCAGCCCACCGGGACACTACGAGCAGTACTTC.

This clone was observed a single time. This chain uses TRBV7-2 with TRBJ2-5; tentative D call: TRBD1 (6 bases). This CDR3 has 15 amino acids. CDR1 and CDR2 from the germline V gene are SGHTA and FQGNSA. With 5 bases removed from V and 5 bases from J, the gap between germline ends came to 18 bases. Here the CDR3 reads CASSPGTLVGETQYF. CDR3 DNA: TGTGCCAGCAGCCCCGGGACACTGGTCGGTGAGACCCAGTACTTC.

The chain joins TRBV5-6 to TRBJ2-3, with D perhaps matching TRBD2 (6 bases). The CDR3 contains 12 residues. In germline, CDR1 is SGHDT, CDR2 YYEEEE. V was shortened by 3 bases and J by 14 bases, with 16 bases between the two germline ends. The CDR3 DNA reads as TGTGCCAGCAGCTCCTTGGACTATTCGCTGTATTTT. It codes for CASSSLDYSLYF.

The rearrangement uses TRBV19 and TRBJ1-1; perhaps TRBD1 as D (5 bases). Germline V CDR1 and CDR2: LNHDA, SQIVND (reference sequence). V shed 9 bases and J shed 3 bases, with 20 bases lying between them. This CDR3 is built from 15 residues. DNA of the CDR3: TGTGCCAGCAAAGGAGTTTGGGGCGCCGACACTGAAGCTTTCTTT. Translated: CASKGVWGADTEAFF.

The rearrangement joins TRBV13 to TRBJ2-7, with D tentatively TRBD2 (6 bases). The CDR3 runs to 14 residues. Germline V lookup: CDR1 PRHDT, CDR2 FYEKMQ (reference sequence). With 5 bases removed from V and 2 bases from J, the gap between germline ends came to 13 bases. The CDR3: CASSVGLNPYEQYF. The CDR3 DNA sequence: TGTGCCAGCAGCGTGGGACTCAACCCCTACGAGCAGTACTTC.

The J gene is TRBJ2-1, the V gene TRBV4-3; possibly TRBD1 for D (5 bases). The V gene's germline CDR1 is LGHNA and CDR2 YSLEER. This CDR3 comprises 14 residues. The ends were cut back, 0 bases at V and 9 bases at J, with 12 bases in the middle. The CDR3 spells CASSQDPGRSEQFF. In nucleotides, the CDR3 is TGCGCCAGCAGCCAAGATCCAGGGCGAAGTGAGCAGTTCTTC.

The rearrangement uses TRBV10-1 and TRBJ2-5; no firm D call. The CDR3 runs to 14 residues. The germline gives CDR1 WNHNN, CDR2 SYGVQD (reference sequence). V was cut by 0 bases and J by 1 base, with 6 bases left in between. The CDR3 reads CASSESGSQETQYF. The CDR3 DNA reads as TGCGCCAGCAGTGAGTCCGGCAGCCAAGAGACCCAGTACTTC.

The V call is TRBV7-8, the J call TRBJ2-1, with D unclear. The CDR3 contains 16 residues. V lost 1 base and J 9 bases, leaving 19 bases between the germline ends. Per the germline V gene, CDR1 is SGHVS and CDR2 is FQNEAQ. CDR3 sequence: CASSLELSTFMGEQFF. The CDR3 bases are TGTGCCAGCAGCTTAGAGCTCTCCACCTTCATGGGTGAGCAGTTCTTC.

Worth noting for this clone: The sample contains more than one DNA sequence encoding this CDR3. This chain connects TRBV13 to TRBJ2-5, with D unclear. V was clipped by 3 bases and J by 2 bases, with 7 bases between them. Per the germline V gene, CDR1 is PRHDT and CDR2 is FYEKMQ (reference sequence). CDR3 size: 13 residues. CDR3 DNA: TGTGCCAGCAGCTTGGGCGGACAAGAGACCCAGTACTTC. It translates to CASSLGGQETQYF.

The gene calls are TRBV9 and TRBJ2-5; 7 bases are a match to TRBD2. Germline V gene lookup returns CDR1 SGDLS and CDR2 YYNGEE. The CDR3 covers 15 residues. V shed 4 bases and J 1 base; nucleotides not matched to a gene: 7. CDR3 in amino acids: CASSPWGGSQETQYF. The DNA of the CDR3 is TGTGCCAGCAGCCCCTGGGGGGGGTCCCAAGAGACCCAGTACTTC.

Concerning this clone itself: This CDR3 is also generated by other DNA sequences in the sample. The rearrangement joins TRBV28 to TRBJ2-7; D uncertain. The germline V gene has CDR1 MDHEN and CDR2 SYDVKM. CDR3 length: 11 residues. Deletions cut 3 bases from V and 2 bases from J, with 2 bases between. CDR3 region: CASSFTYEQYF. The CDR3 coding sequence is TGTGCCAGCAGTTTTACCTACGAGCAGTACTTC.

The chain links TRBV19 to TRBJ2-3, with 7 bases matching TRBD1. With 3 bases clipped from V and 4 bases from J, the junction kept 13 bases outside the gene matches. Per the germline V gene, CDR1 is LNHDA and CDR2 is SQIVND (reference sequence). CDR3 length: 17 residues. The CDR3 region has the DNA TGTGCCAGTAGTATTAGCCGCGACAGGGTCTTGCCAGATACGCAGTATTTT. Protein sequence: CASSISRDRVLPDTQYF. Complete variable domain (other parts from reference TRBV19 and TRBJ2-3): DGGITQSPKYLFRKEGQNVTLSCEQNLNHDAMYWYRQDPGQGLRLIYYSQIVNDFQKGDIAEGYSVSREKKESFPLTVTSAQKNPTAFYLCASSISRDRVLPDTQYFGPGTRLTVL.

Details on this clone: Other DNA sequences in this sample translate to the same CDR3. V and J are TRBV11-2 and TRBJ2-1; no firm D call. Trimming shortened V by 5 bases and J by 2 bases, and 1 base separated the two germline ends. From germline, CDR1 is SGHAT and CDR2 FQNNGV. The CDR3 length is 11 residues. This CDR3 is CASSPYNEQFF. The CDR3 bases are TGTGCCAGCAGCCCCTACAATGAGCAGTTCTTC. Complete variable domain (other parts from reference TRBV11-2 and TRBJ2-1): EAGVAQSPRYKIIEKRQSVAFWCNPISGHATLYWYQQILGQGPKLLIQFQNNGVVDDSQLPKDRFSAERLKGVDSTLKIQPAKLEDSAVYLCASSPYNEQFFGPGTRLTVL.